This is a list of T cell receptor beta chains from one sample in a study of shared clonotypes between healthy human individuals. Repertoires were generated with immunoSEQ multiplex PCR, while TCRdb's copy carries only in-frame clones and drops some. The table records about 1.4 million clones, more than 95% of them present only once. The source material was naive CD4+ T cells sorted from blood. All receptors come from a man aged 30 to 39 in good health. Both conserved end residues are part of each CDR3. A D gene is named only where the DNA matches it firmly.

>NA|TRBJ1-2|TRBV19
CASSIRGGGYTF
TGTGCCAGTAGTATCCGGGGTGGTGGCTACACCTTC
>NA|TRBJ1-5|TRBV7-2
CASSLLSPREGNQPQHF
TGTGCCAGCAGCCTCTTATCGCCGAGAGAAGGGAATCAGCCCCAGCATTTT
>NA|TRBJ2-1|TRBV6-5
CASSYVQRSRNEQFF
TGTGCCAGCAGTTACGTCCAGAGGTCAAGAAATGAGCAGTTCTTC
>NA|TRBJ2-1|TRBV18
CASSQAPGQRGSNEQFF
TGTGCCAGCTCGCAAGCACCGGGACAGCGGGGGAGCAATGAGCAGTTCTTC
>NA|TRBJ2-1|TRBV28
CASSLGGKQFF
TGTGCCAGCAGTTTAGGGGGGAAGCAGTTCTTC
>NA|TRBJ2-7|TRBV6-6
CASTTPPGIRQYF
TGTGCCAGCACGACCCCCCCTGGCATTCGGCAGTACTTC
>NA|TRBJ2-3|TRBV11-2
CASSLGYQVDTQYF
TGTGCCAGCAGCTTAGGTTATCAAGTAGATACGCAGTATTTT
>NA|TRBJ2-3|TRBV4-2
CASEGEDTQYF
TGTGCCAGCGAAGGGGAAGATACGCAGTATTTT
>NA|TRBJ2-7|TRBV19
CASRGGAYEQYF
TGTGCCAGCCGAGGGGGAGCCTACGAGCAGTACTTC
>NA|TRBJ2-7|TRBV6-5
CASRGGSYEQYF
TGTGCCAGCAGGGGCGGCTCCTACGAGCAGTACTTC
>NA|TRBJ1-1|TRBV5-1
CASSLGHTNTEAFF
TGCGCCAGCAGCTTGGGACACACCAACACTGAAGCTTTCTTT
>NA|TRBJ2-7|TRBV9
CASSGVRSYEQYF
TGTGCCAGCAGCGGTGTCAGATCCTACGAGCAGTACTTC
>TRBD1|TRBJ2-6|TRBV5-1
CASSLVIGTGSLSSGANVLTF
TGCGCCAGCAGCTTGGTTATTGGGACAGGGAGTTTAAGTTCTGGGGCCAACGTCCTGACTTTC
>NA|TRBJ2-2|TRBV7-3
CASSHLGGYPGELFF
TGTGCCAGCAGCCACCTCGGCGGATACCCCGGGGAGCTGTTTTTT
>NA|TRBJ2-6|TRBV5-1
CASSLRGANVLTF
TGCGCCAGCAGCTTACGTGGGGCCAACGTCCTGACTTTC
>NA|TRBJ2-1|TRBV14
CASSQLESLSEQFF
TGTGCCAGCAGCCAACTAGAATCTCTCAGTGAGCAGTTCTTC
>NA|TRBJ1-1|TRBV28
CASSFEWTPRGGAFF
TGTGCCAGCAGTTTTGAGTGGACTCCCAGGGGAGGTGCTTTCTTT
>NA|TRBJ1-5|TRBV27
CASSYTGNQPQHF
TGTGCCAGCAGTTACACAGGGAATCAGCCCCAGCATTTT
>TRBD1|TRBJ2-2|TRBV5-5
CASSQAVSRGLNTGELFF
TGTGCCAGCAGCCAGGCAGTGAGCAGGGGGCTAAACACCGGGGAGCTGTTTTTT
>NA|TRBJ2-3|TRBV7-6
CASSLVVGRGSRVTQYF
TGTGCCAGCAGCTTAGTGGTAGGCAGGGGCTCTAGAGTGACGCAGTATTTT
>NA|TRBJ1-5|TRBV19
CASSIQGQKNQPQHF
TGTGCCAGTAGTATACAAGGACAGAAAAATCAGCCCCAGCATTTT